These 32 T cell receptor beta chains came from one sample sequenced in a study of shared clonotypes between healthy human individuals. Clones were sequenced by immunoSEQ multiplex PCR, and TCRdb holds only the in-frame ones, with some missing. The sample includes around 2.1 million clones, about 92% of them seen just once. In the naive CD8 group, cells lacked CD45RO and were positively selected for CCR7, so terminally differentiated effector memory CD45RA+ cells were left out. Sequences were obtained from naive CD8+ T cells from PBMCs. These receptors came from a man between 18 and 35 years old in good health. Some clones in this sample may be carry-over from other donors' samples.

The CDR3 reads CASEGQGDDEQYF. DNA for the CDR3: TGTGCCAGTGAAGGGCAGGGTGACGACGAGCAGTACTTC. The chain combines TRBV19 with TRBJ2-7; TRBD1 is a possible D gene (5 bases). Between the trimmed V and J ends, which lost 8 bases and 5 bases, there was a span of 16 bases. This CDR3 spans 13 amino acids. Looked up from germline, CDR1 is LNHDA and CDR2 is SQIVND (reference sequence).

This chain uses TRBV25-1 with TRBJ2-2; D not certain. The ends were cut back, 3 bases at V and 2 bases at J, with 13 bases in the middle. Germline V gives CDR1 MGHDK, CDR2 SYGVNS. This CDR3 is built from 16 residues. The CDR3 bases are TGTGCCAGCAGTGAGCGGCGGAGAGAAAACACCGGGGAGCTGTTTTTT. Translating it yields CASSERRRENTGELFF.

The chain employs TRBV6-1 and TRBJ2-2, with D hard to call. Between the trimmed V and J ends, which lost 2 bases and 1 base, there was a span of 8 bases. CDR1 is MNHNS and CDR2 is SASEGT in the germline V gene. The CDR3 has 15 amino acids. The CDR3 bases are TGTGCCAGCAGTGAATGGAAGGGGAACACCGGGGAGCTGTTTTTT. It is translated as CASSEWKGNTGELFF.

CDR3 loop: CASSQEGRNYEQYF. Written as DNA, the CDR3 is TGCGCCAGCAGCCAAGAGGGAAGGAACTACGAGCAGTACTTC. The genes are TRBV4-1 and TRBJ2-7; the D is unclear. Germline V CDR1 and CDR2: MGHRA, YSYEKL. Trimming pared 0 bases from V and 3 bases from J, leaving 9 bases between. The CDR3 runs 14 residues.

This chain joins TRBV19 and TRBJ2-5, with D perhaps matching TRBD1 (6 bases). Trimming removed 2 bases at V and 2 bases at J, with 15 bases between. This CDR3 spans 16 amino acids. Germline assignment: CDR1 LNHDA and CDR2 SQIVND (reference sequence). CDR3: CASSINWRTAQETQYF. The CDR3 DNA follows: TGTGCCAGTAGTATAAATTGGCGGACAGCACAAGAGACCCAGTACTTC.

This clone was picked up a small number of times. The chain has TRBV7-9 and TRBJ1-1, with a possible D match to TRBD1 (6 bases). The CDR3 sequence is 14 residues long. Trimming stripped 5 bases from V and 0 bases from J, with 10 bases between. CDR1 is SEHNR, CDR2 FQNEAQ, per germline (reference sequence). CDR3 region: CASSIQGMNTEAFF. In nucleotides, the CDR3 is TGTGCCAGCAGCATACAGGGTATGAACACTGAAGCTTTCTTT.

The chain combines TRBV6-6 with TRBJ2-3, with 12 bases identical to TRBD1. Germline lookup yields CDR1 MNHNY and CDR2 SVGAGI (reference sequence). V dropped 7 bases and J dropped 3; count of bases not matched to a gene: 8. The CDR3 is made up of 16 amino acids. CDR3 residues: CASTRPGQGATDTQYF. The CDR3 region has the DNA TGTGCCAGCACCCGACCGGGACAGGGGGCAACAGATACGCAGTATTTT.

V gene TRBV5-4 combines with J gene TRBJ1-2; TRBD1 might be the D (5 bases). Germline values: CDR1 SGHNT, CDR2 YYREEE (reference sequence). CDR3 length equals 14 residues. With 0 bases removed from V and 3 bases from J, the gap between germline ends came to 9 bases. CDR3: CASSLGGVDYGYTF. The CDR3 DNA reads TGTGCCAGCAGCTTGGGGGGGGTGGACTATGGCTACACCTTC. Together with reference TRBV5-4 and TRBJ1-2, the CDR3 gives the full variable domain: ETGVTQSPTHLIKTRGQQVTLRCSSQSGHNTVSWYQQALGQGPQFIFQYYREEENGRGNFPPRFSGLQFPNYSSELNVNALELDDSALYLCASSLGGVDYGYTFGSGTRLTVV.

DNA for the CDR3: TGTGCCAGCAGCCAAGATAGGGACAACCTCTACCCCTACGAGCAGTACTTC. Its protein is CASSQDRDNLYPYEQYF. The chain employs TRBV14 and TRBJ2-7; perhaps TRBD1 as D (6 bases). The ends were cut back, 0 bases at V and 2 bases at J, with 17 bases in the middle. CDR3 length: 17 residues. Germline loops: CDR1 SGHDN, CDR2 FVKESK.

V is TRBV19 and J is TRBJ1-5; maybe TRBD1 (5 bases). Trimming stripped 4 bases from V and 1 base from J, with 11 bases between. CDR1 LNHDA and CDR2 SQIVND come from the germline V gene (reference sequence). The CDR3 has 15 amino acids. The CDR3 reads CASSSREGSNQPQHF. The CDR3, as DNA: TGTGCCAGTAGTAGCAGGGAGGGAAGCAATCAGCCCCAGCATTTT. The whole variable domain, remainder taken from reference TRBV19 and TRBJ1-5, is DGGITQSPKYLFRKEGQNVTLSCEQNLNHDAMYWYRQDPGQGLRLIYYSQIVNDFQKGDIAEGYSVSREKKESFPLTVTSAQKNPTAFYLCASSSREGSNQPQHFGDGTRLSIL.

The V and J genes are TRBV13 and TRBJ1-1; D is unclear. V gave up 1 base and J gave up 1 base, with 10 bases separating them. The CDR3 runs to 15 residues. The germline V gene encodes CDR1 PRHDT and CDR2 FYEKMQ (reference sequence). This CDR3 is CASSLEGHQNTEAFF. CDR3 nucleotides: TGTGCCAGCAGCTTAGAAGGCCATCAGAACACTGAAGCTTTCTTT.

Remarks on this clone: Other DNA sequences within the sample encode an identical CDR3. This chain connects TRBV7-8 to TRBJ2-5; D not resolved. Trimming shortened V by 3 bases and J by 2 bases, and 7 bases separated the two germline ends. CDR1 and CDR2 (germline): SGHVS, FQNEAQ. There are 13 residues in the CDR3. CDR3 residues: CASSLSGQETQYF. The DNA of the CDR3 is TGTGCCAGCAGCTTGTCAGGACAAGAGACCCAGTACTTC.

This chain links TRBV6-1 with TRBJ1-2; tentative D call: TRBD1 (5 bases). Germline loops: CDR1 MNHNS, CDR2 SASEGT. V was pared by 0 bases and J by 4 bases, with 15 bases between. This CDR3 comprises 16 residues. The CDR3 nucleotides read TGTGCCAGCAGTGAAGCGCTCAGGGTCGGGGGCTATGGCTACACCTTC. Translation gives CASSEALRVGGYGYTF.

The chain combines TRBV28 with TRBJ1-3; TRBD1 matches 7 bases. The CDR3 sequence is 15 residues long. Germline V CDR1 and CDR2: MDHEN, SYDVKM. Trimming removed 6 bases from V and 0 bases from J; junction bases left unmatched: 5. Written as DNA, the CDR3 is TGTGCCAGCAGGGCGGACAGGAGCTCTGGAAACACCATATATTTT. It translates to CASRADRSSGNTIYF.

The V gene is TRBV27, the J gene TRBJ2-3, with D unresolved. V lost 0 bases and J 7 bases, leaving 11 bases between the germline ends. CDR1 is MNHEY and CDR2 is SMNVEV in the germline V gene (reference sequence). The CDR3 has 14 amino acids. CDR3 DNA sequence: TGTGCCAGCAGTTTATCACTTAGTGGGAATACGCAGTATTTT. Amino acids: CASSLSLSGNTQYF.

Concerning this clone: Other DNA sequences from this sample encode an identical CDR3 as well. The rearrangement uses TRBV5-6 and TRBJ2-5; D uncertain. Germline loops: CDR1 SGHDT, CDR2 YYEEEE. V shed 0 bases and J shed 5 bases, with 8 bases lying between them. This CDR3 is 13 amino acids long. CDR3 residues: CASSLAGWETQYF. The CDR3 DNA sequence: TGTGCCAGCAGCTTGGCTGGTTGGGAGACCCAGTACTTC. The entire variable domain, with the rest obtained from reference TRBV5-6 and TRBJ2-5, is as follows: DAGVTQSPTHLIKTRGQQVTLRCSPKSGHDTVSWYQQALGQGPQFIFQYYEEEERQRGNFPDRFSGHQFPNYSSELNVNALLLGDSALYLCASSLAGWETQYFGPGTRLLVL.

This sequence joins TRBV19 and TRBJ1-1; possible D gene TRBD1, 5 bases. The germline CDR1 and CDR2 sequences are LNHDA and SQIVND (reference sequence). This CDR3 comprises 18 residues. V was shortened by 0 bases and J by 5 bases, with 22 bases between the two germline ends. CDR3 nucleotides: TGTGCCAGTAGTATAGATGGTCGTTCGTCGGGGGGACGGACTGAAGCTTTCTTT. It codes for CASSIDGRSSGGRTEAFF.

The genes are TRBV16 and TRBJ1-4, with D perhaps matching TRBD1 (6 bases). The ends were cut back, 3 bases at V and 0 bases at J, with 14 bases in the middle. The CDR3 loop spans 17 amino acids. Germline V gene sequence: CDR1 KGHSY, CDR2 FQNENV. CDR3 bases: TGTGCCAGCAGCCATCGTCGGACAGAGTCAACTAATGAAAAACTGTTTTTT. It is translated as CASSHRRTESTNEKLFF.

The CDR3 nucleotides read TGCGCCAGCAGCTTGAATCGGGACCTTCAAGAGACCCAGTACTTC. As protein: CASSLNRDLQETQYF. This rearrangement joins TRBV5-1 to TRBJ2-5; D possibly uses TRBD1 or TRBD2 (5 bases each). Germline CDR1 is SGHRS and CDR2 is YFSETQ. This CDR3 comprises 15 residues. V was shortened by 1 base and J by 2 bases, with 12 bases between the two germline ends.

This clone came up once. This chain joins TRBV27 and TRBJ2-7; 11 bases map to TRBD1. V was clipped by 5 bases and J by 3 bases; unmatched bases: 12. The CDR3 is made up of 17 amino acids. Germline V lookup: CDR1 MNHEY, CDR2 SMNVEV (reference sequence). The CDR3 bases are TGTGCCAGCAGTCCCCTCACAACCGGGACAGGGGGCTACGAGCAGTACTTC. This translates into CASSPLTTGTGGYEQYF.

The CDR3 DNA reads as TGTGCCAGCAGTTATTCGGCCGGGGAGCTGTTTTTT. Translating gives CASSYSAGELFF. This chain connects TRBV6-6 to TRBJ2-2; D unresolved. The CDR3 contains 12 residues. Trimming took 3 bases from V and 6 from J, leaving 5 bases between them. Germline V gene sequence: CDR1 MNHNY, CDR2 SVGAGI (reference sequence).

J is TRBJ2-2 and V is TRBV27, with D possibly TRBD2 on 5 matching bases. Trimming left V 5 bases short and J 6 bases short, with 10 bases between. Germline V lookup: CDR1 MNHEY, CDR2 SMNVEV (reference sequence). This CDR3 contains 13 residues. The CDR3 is CASSISGPGELFF. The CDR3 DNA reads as TGTGCCAGCAGTATCAGCGGCCCCGGGGAGCTGTTTTTT.

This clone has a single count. CDR3 nucleotide sequence: TGTGCCAGCCCGGAGGACAAGACCTACGAGCAGTACTTC. Translated, it gives CASPEDKTYEQYF. The chain combines TRBV7-9 with TRBJ2-7; either TRBD1 or TRBD2 may supply D (5 bases each). V was shortened by 8 bases and J by 2 bases, with 13 bases between the two germline ends. Germline V gives CDR1 SEHNR, CDR2 FQNEAQ (reference sequence). CDR3 length: 13 amino acids.

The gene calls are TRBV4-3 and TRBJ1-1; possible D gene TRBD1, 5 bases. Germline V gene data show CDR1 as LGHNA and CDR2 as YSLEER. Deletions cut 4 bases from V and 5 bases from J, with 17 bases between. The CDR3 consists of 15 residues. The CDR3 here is CASSPWAGILTEAFF. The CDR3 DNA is TGCGCCAGCAGCCCCTGGGCAGGGATTTTGACTGAAGCTTTCTTT.

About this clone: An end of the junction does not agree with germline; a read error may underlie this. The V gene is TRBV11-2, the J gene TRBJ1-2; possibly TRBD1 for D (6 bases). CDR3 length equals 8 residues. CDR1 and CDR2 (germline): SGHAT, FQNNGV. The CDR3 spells CASSPDRF. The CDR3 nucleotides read TGTGCCAGCAGCCCGGACAGATTC.

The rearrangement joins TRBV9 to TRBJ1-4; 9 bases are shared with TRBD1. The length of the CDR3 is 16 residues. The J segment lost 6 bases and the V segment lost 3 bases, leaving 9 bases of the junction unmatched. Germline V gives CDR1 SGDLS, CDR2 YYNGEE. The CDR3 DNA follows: TGTGCCAGCAGCGCGGGGGGACAGGGTATGGATGAAAAACTGTTTTTT. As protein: CASSAGGQGMDEKLFF.

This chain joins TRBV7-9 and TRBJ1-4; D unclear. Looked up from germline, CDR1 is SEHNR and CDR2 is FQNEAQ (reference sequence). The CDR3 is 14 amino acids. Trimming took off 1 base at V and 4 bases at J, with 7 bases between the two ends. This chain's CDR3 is CASSLGSYNEKLFF. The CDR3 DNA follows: TGTGCCAGCAGCTTAGGCAGCTATAATGAAAAACTGTTTTTT.

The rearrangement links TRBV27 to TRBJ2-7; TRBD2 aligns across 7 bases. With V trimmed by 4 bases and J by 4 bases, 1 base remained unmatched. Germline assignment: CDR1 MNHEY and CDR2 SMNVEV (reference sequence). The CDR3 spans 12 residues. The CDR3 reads CASSWGGYEQYF. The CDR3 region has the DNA TGTGCCAGCAGTTGGGGGGGGTACGAGCAGTACTTC.

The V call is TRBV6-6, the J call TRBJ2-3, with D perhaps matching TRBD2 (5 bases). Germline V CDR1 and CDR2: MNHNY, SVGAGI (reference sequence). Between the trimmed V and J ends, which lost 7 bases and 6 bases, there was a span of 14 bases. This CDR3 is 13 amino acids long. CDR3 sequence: CASTLTGSDTQYF. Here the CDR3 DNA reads TGTGCCAGCACCCTTACGGGATCGGATACGCAGTATTTT.

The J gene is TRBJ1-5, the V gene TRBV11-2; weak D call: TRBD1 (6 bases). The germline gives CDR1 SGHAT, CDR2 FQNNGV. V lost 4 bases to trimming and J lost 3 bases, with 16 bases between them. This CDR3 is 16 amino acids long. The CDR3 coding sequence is TGTGCCAGCAGCTCACCCGGGACAACTAACAATCAGCCCCAGCATTTT. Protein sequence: CASSSPGTTNNQPQHF.

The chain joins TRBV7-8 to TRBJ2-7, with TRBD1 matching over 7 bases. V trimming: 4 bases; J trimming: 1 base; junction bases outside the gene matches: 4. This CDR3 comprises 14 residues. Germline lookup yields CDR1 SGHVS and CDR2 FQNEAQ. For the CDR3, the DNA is TGTGCCAGCAGCTCCGGGACAGCATCCTACGAGCAGTACTTC. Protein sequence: CASSSGTASYEQYF.

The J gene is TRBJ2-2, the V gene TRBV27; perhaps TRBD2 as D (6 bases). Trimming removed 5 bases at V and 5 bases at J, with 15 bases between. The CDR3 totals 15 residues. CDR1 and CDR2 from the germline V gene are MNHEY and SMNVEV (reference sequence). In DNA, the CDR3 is TGTGCCAGCAGTGAACTGGCTAGCGATACCGGGGAGCTGTTTTTT. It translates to CASSELASDTGELFF.